The clone carrying this T cell receptor beta chain was observed many times. This sample stems from a study of T cells in Graves' hyperthyroidism and ophthalmopathy. Uncontrolled infection, other autoimmune disease, pregnancy or lactation disqualified patients from enrolment. Diagnoses rested on clinical symptoms, serum thyroxine and TRAb, thyroid ultrasound and orbital computed tomography. Trimming took off 2 bases at V and 7 bases at J, with 12 bases between the two ends. The CDR3 sequence is 13 residues long. From germline, CDR1 is SGDLS and CDR2 YYNGEE. From RNA transcripts, TCR beta CDR3 regions were amplified. Primed by the HTBI set, a first-round RT-PCR was run on the TCR CDR3. TCRdb processed the multiplex PCR reads anew with MiXCR; each CDR3 protein has one entry. The data hold some 350,000 distinct CDR3 sequences, with approximately 19% observed a single time.

The V and J genes are TRBV9 and TRBJ1-2, with D hard to call. The clonotype originates from a woman younger than 35 with Graves' hyperthyroidism. The sequenced sample consisted of blood. CDR3 protein: CASSVISGAGYTF. CDR3 nucleotides: TGTGCCAGCAGCGTCATCTCAGGCGCTGGCTACACCTTC.